The rows below give T cell receptor beta chains drawn from one sample of a study of CD8 T cells in ankylosing spondylitis. TCRdb itself ran the 5' RACE reads through MiXCR, one entry per CDR3 protein. The sample holds about 540,000 distinct CDR3 sequences, approximately 11% seen once. Material for sequencing was blood, either unsorted or a sorted T cell fraction (not recorded which). These receptors were collected from a male donor with ankylosing spondylitis. Each CDR3 is given without its conserved first and last residue. A D gene is named only where the DNA matches it firmly. A clone size is listed for some rows: how often the clone was seen (once, few, many), or a class if it is expanded.

CDR3aa: ASSLGDLQGTGELF
abundance: NA
d_gene: NA
j_gene: TRBJ2-2
v_gene: TRBV7-8

CDR3aa: ASSQDGPQH
abundance: NA
d_gene: NA
j_gene: TRBJ1-5
v_gene: TRBV14

CDR3aa: ASSQGTGVGETQY
abundance: few
d_gene: TRBD1
j_gene: TRBJ2-5
v_gene: TRBV3-1

CDR3aa: ASSGTGPRTDTQY
abundance: NA
d_gene: TRBD1
j_gene: TRBJ2-3
v_gene: TRBV25-1

CDR3aa: ASSFDPWGNQPQH
abundance: few
d_gene: NA
j_gene: TRBJ1-5
v_gene: TRBV27

CDR3aa: ASSREGTEAF
abundance: NA
d_gene: NA
j_gene: TRBJ1-1
v_gene: TRBV5-6

CDR3aa: ASSLEVYGYT
abundance: few
d_gene: NA
j_gene: TRBJ1-2
v_gene: TRBV7-9

CDR3aa: ASSLGQRNQPQH
abundance: many
d_gene: NA
j_gene: TRBJ1-5
v_gene: TRBV7-8

CDR3aa: SVLGGSDTQY
abundance: few
d_gene: NA
j_gene: TRBJ2-3
v_gene: TRBV20-1

CDR3aa: ATSRDTRGNEQF
abundance: few
d_gene: NA
j_gene: TRBJ2-1
v_gene: TRBV15

CDR3aa: ASSSLGTPYNEQF
abundance: many
d_gene: NA
j_gene: TRBJ2-1
v_gene: TRBV12-3/TRBV12-4

CDR3aa: ASSYSKVSTGNEQF
abundance: few
d_gene: NA
j_gene: TRBJ2-1
v_gene: TRBV6-2/TRBV6-3

CDR3aa: ASSLEVVSDTQY
abundance: NA
d_gene: NA
j_gene: TRBJ2-3
v_gene: TRBV7-2

CDR3aa: SISRRKYNEQF
abundance: few
d_gene: NA
j_gene: TRBJ2-1
v_gene: TRBV20-1

CDR3aa: ASSRTSGTNEQF
abundance: NA
d_gene: TRBD2
j_gene: TRBJ2-1
v_gene: TRBV6-1

CDR3aa: ASSLEGISDQPQH
abundance: many
d_gene: NA
j_gene: TRBJ1-5
v_gene: TRBV5-1

CDR3aa: ASSQDGGSYGYT
abundance: NA
d_gene: NA
j_gene: TRBJ1-2
v_gene: TRBV4-1

CDR3aa: SVEEGTSGREY
abundance: NA
d_gene: TRBD2
j_gene: TRBJ2-3
v_gene: TRBV29-1

CDR3aa: ASSLPDGGKKLF
abundance: few
d_gene: NA
j_gene: TRBJ1-4
v_gene: TRBV7-2

CDR3aa: ASTPAGQPYGYT
abundance: NA
d_gene: TRBD1
j_gene: TRBJ1-2
v_gene: TRBV4-1

CDR3aa: ASRRDSPLNEKLF
abundance: few
d_gene: TRBD1
j_gene: TRBJ1-4
v_gene: TRBV28

CDR3aa: ASGRRAEAF
abundance: NA
d_gene: NA
j_gene: TRBJ1-1
v_gene: TRBV12-3/TRBV12-4

CDR3aa: ASSFEISYNEQF
abundance: many
d_gene: NA
j_gene: TRBJ2-1
v_gene: TRBV5-5

CDR3aa: ASSPRTGGIYNEQF
abundance: few
d_gene: TRBD1
j_gene: TRBJ2-1
v_gene: TRBV18

CDR3aa: ASSLGDSEAF
abundance: many
d_gene: TRBD1
j_gene: TRBJ1-1
v_gene: TRBV5-1

CDR3aa: ASSRRHATTNEKLF
abundance: many
d_gene: NA
j_gene: TRBJ1-4
v_gene: TRBV12-3/TRBV12-4

CDR3aa: ASRGQPNTEAF
abundance: many
d_gene: TRBD1
j_gene: TRBJ1-1
v_gene: TRBV6-1

CDR3aa: ASSQQLAGGPTETQY
abundance: NA
d_gene: TRBD2
j_gene: TRBJ2-5
v_gene: TRBV4-2

CDR3aa: ASSPIGGSDGNTIY
abundance: NA
d_gene: NA
j_gene: TRBJ1-3
v_gene: TRBV5-1

CDR3aa: ASSFGTGGMNEQF
abundance: NA
d_gene: TRBD1
j_gene: TRBJ2-1
v_gene: TRBV5-1

CDR3aa: ASTLGSFTEAF
abundance: few
d_gene: NA
j_gene: TRBJ1-1
v_gene: TRBV12-3/TRBV12-4

CDR3aa: ASSQGLWGYNEQF
abundance: NA
d_gene: NA
j_gene: TRBJ2-1
v_gene: TRBV14

CDR3aa: ASSPRTGEADTQY
abundance: few
d_gene: TRBD1
j_gene: TRBJ2-3
v_gene: TRBV7-9

CDR3aa: ASSKGTGGRFGYT
abundance: few
d_gene: TRBD1
j_gene: TRBJ1-2
v_gene: TRBV3-1

CDR3aa: ASSQGGTGELF
abundance: many
d_gene: NA
j_gene: TRBJ2-2
v_gene: TRBV3-1

CDR3aa: SAKRRTAGDTQY
abundance: NA
d_gene: NA
j_gene: TRBJ2-3
v_gene: TRBV20-1

CDR3aa: ASSPGDRDDNEQF
abundance: few
d_gene: TRBD1
j_gene: TRBJ2-1
v_gene: TRBV5-1

CDR3aa: ASSLPGLAEKGSYNEQF
abundance: NA
d_gene: TRBD2
j_gene: TRBJ2-1
v_gene: TRBV27

CDR3aa: ASSLRELLDNEQF
abundance: NA
d_gene: NA
j_gene: TRBJ2-1
v_gene: TRBV5-5

CDR3aa: ASSPPPTSGSYEQY
abundance: many
d_gene: TRBD2
j_gene: TRBJ2-7
v_gene: TRBV7-8

CDR3aa: ASRKGTRSSYEQY
abundance: NA
d_gene: TRBD2
j_gene: TRBJ2-7
v_gene: TRBV27